This TCR beta chain was sequenced in a study of monozygotic twins with cystic fibrosis. The CDR3 consists of 15 residues. CDR1 is SGHDT, CDR2 YYEEEE, per germline. V dropped 8 bases and J dropped 0 bases, with 15 bases sitting between them. On this clone: No antigen is known for it.

Overall study results and limits: The repertoire was suggested to be naive-dominated, clonality median roughly 0.0091. Age, concordance and disease severity did not associate with shared CDR3 numbers.

Libraries were prepared by immunoSEQ multiplex PCR; TCRdb keeps only in-frame clonotypes and omits some of them. Among roughly 20,000 clones listed, 95% to 97% were seen once. What was sequenced was blood. The sequence came from a young woman with cystic fibrosis. The J gene is TRBJ2-1, the V gene TRBV5-6; unclear D gene. The CDR3 nucleotides are TGTGCCAGTTCCCTAATCCTGAGCTCCTACAATGAGCAGTTCTTC. Amino acid sequence: CASSLILSSYNEQFF.